Presented here are 31 T cell receptor beta chains from one specimen sequenced in a study of blood T cell repertoires in COVID-19. Repertoires were generated with immunoSEQ multiplex PCR, while TCRdb's copy carries only in-frame clones and drops some. In the table there are roughly 180,000 clones, over 75% of which are singletons. The material sequenced was PBMCs or T cells enriched from blood (not recorded which). All receptors derive from a man between 45 and 60 years old who had recovered from COVID-19.

The V call is TRBV2, the J call TRBJ1-2; 8 nucleotides agree with TRBD1. Germline loops: CDR1 SNHLY, CDR2 FYNNEI. The CDR3 loop spans 15 amino acids. With V trimmed by 6 bases and J by 4 bases, 10 bases remained unmatched. For the CDR3, the DNA is TGTGCCAGCAGCCCCACGGACAGGGTGGGCTATGGCTACACCTTC. Translation: CASSPTDRVGYGYTF.

The V and J genes are TRBV7-2 and TRBJ2-7; TRBD2 agrees at 9 bases. CDR3 length: 17 residues. CDR1 is SGHTA and CDR2 is FQGNSA in the germline V gene. Trimming took 5 bases from V and 4 from J; bases not matched to a gene: 15. As DNA, the CDR3 is TGTGCCAGCAGCCTCCAATCTTTTAGTAGCGGGAGTTACGAGCAGTACTTC. Translating it yields CASSLQSFSSGSYEQYF.

V usage is TRBV2 and J usage is TRBJ2-3; a possible D gene is TRBD2 (6 bases). The CDR3 covers 14 residues. The germline V gene has CDR1 SNHLY and CDR2 FYNNEI. V lost 1 base and J lost 6, with 11 bases in between. The CDR3 loop is CASSEVSGRDTQYF. The DNA of the CDR3 is TGTGCCAGCAGTGAAGTTAGCGGCCGCGATACGCAGTATTTT.

The chain uses TRBV11-3 and TRBJ2-7; the D gene is possibly TRBD2 (5 bases). The length of the CDR3 is 14 residues. Germline CDR1 reads SGHNT; CDR2 reads YENEEA. Trimming removed 5 bases at V and 7 bases at J, with 18 bases between. CDR3 sequence (DNA): TGTGCCAGCAGCCCCGGAGGCCCACAGAGAGAGCAGTACTTC. Protein: CASSPGGPQREQYF.

CDR3 residues: CASSSGDRLSYEQYF. The CDR3 nucleotides are TGTGCCAGCAGCTCGGGGGACAGACTCTCCTACGAGCAGTACTTC. The chain combines TRBV11-2 with TRBJ2-7, with D perhaps matching TRBD1 (7 bases). CDR3 length: 15 amino acids. V shed 4 bases and J shed 0 bases, with 13 bases lying between them. Per the germline V gene, CDR1 is SGHAT and CDR2 is FQNNGV.

The CDR3 bases are TGTGCCAGCAGCTTAGAGATTGGGGCATCCTATGGCTACACCTTC. Its translation: CASSLEIGASYGYTF. The chain combines TRBV11-2 with TRBJ1-2; the D gene is possibly TRBD1 (5 bases). Germline V gene lookup returns CDR1 SGHAT and CDR2 FQNNGV. The CDR3 totals 15 residues. V lost 0 bases and J 4 bases, leaving 12 bases between the germline ends.

This clone was recorded a few times. This chain uses TRBV20-1 with TRBJ2-2; 9 bases are shared with TRBD2. Germline V gene data show CDR1 as DFQATT and CDR2 as SNEGSKA (reference sequence). After removal of 3 bases from V and 3 bases from J, the junction contained 5 bases not matched to a gene. This CDR3 spans 15 amino acids. The chain's CDR3 is CSASTAGGDTGELFF. In DNA, the CDR3 is TGCAGTGCTAGTACCGCGGGGGGGGACACCGGGGAGCTGTTTTTT.

This chain connects TRBV4-2 to TRBJ2-2; 10 bases are shared with TRBD1. Germline trimming cut 1 base from V and 5 bases from J; bases unmatched to any gene: 4. Germline V CDR1 and CDR2: LGHNA, YNFKEQ. The CDR3 sequence is 16 residues long. The CDR3 spells CASSQGRGQGTGELFF. DNA for the CDR3: TGTGCCAGCAGCCAAGGGAGGGGACAGGGGACCGGGGAGCTGTTTTTT.

This clone has only one observation. The chain uses TRBV12-3 or TRBV12-4 and TRBJ2-7, with D perhaps TRBD1 (5 bases). The length of the CDR3 is 11 residues. Trimming removed 8 bases at V and 4 bases at J, with 9 bases between. Written as DNA, the CDR3 is TGTGCCAGCCAGGGCCAGTACGAGCAGTACTTC. Translation: CASQGQYEQYF.

The chain links TRBV6-5 to TRBJ2-3; a weak D match, TRBD1 (6 bases). The CDR3 is made up of 14 amino acids. The V and J ends lost 6 bases and 4 bases respectively, with 14 bases between them. CDR1 is MNHEY, CDR2 SVGAGI, per germline. For the CDR3, the DNA is TGTGCCAGCAGACTAGGACAGCTCGCAGATACGCAGTATTTT. It translates to CASRLGQLADTQYF.

DNA of the CDR3: TGTGCCAGCAGCGATTACATGCGTGAGGGTGAAAAACTGTTTTTT. The encoded protein is CASSDYMREGEKLFF. This chain connects TRBV2 to TRBJ1-4; D is undetermined. Germline V gene lookup returns CDR1 SNHLY and CDR2 FYNNEI. The CDR3 extends over 15 amino acids. V dropped 6 bases and J dropped 7 bases, with 18 bases sitting between them.

J is TRBJ1-6 and V is TRBV12-3 or TRBV12-4; 7 bases align to TRBD1. The CDR3 is made up of 13 amino acids. The trim removed 8 bases at V and 9 bases at J, leaving 7 bases unmatched. The CDR3: CASCRTGSSPLHF. CDR3 nucleotides: TGTGCCAGCTGTAGGACAGGAAGTTCACCCCTCCACTTT.

This sequence joins TRBV9 and TRBJ1-1; TRBD1 is a possible D gene (5 bases). V dropped 0 bases and J dropped 6 bases, with 12 bases sitting between them. This CDR3 contains 14 residues. Per germline, CDR1 SGDLS and CDR2 YYNGEE. This chain's CDR3 is CASSVVPDSPEAFF. The CDR3 DNA reads as TGTGCCAGCAGCGTAGTTCCCGACAGCCCTGAAGCTTTCTTT.

This clone came up a few times. The CDR3 spells CSVGEPSSAGNTIYF. DNA for the CDR3: TGCAGCGTTGGGGAGCCCTCGTCTGCCGGAAACACCATATATTTT. The chain has TRBV29-1 and TRBJ1-3; D uncertain. Trimming shortened V by 4 bases and J by 4 bases, and 17 bases separated the two germline ends. Germline V gives CDR1 SQVTM, CDR2 ANQGSEA. The CDR3 length is 15 residues.

The rearrangement links TRBV24-1 to TRBJ1-5; 9 positions match TRBD1. V was clipped by 5 bases and J by 5 bases; unmatched bases: 9. Germline loops: CDR1 KGHDR, CDR2 SFDVKD. This CDR3 contains 16 residues. In DNA form, the CDR3 reads TGTGCCACCAGTGCGACACAGGGGGCCTCTCATCAGCCCCAGCATTTT. The encoded protein is CATSATQGASHQPQHF.

The chain combines TRBV5-1 with TRBJ2-2, with 7 bases aligning to TRBD1. Per the germline V gene, CDR1 is SGHRS and CDR2 is YFSETQ. The CDR3 is 14 residues long. V trimming: 4 bases; J trimming: 2 bases; junction bases outside the gene matches: 2. The CDR3 sequence: CASSRDSNTGELFF. The CDR3 DNA reads TGCGCCAGCAGCCGGGACAGCAACACCGGGGAGCTGTTTTTT.

The table lists this clone with many counts. V and J are TRBV5-4 and TRBJ2-1, with 10 bases aligning to TRBD2. CDR1 and CDR2 from the germline V gene are SGHNT and YYREEE (reference sequence). The CDR3 is 15 residues long. Unmatched junction bases numbered 3, after V lost 6 bases and J lost 0 bases. CDR3 DNA: TGTGCCAGCAATCTAGCGGGGGCCTCCTACAATGAGCAGTTCTTC. It translates to CASNLAGASYNEQFF.

The chain employs TRBV28 and TRBJ2-1, with TRBD2 as a possible D gene (5 bases). The CDR3 extends over 14 amino acids. Germline V gives CDR1 MDHEN, CDR2 SYDVKM. With 6 bases removed from V and 4 bases from J, the gap between germline ends came to 13 bases. The CDR3 coding sequence is TGTGCCAGCAGCATTCCGGGGTTATACAATGAGCAGTTCTTC. Translation gives CASSIPGLYNEQFF.

The chain is built from TRBV6-5 and TRBJ1-5; possible D gene TRBD1, 6 bases. CDR1 is MNHEY and CDR2 is SVGAGI in the germline V gene. This CDR3 has 15 residues. The V gene lost 9 bases and the J gene lost 0 bases, with 15 bases spanning the gap. CDR3 loop: CASRTESYSNQPQHF. CDR3 bases: TGTGCCAGTCGGACAGAGTCTTATAGCAATCAGCCCCAGCATTTT.

The chain joins TRBV21-1 to TRBJ2-1; the table's D call TRBD1 went unverified against the DNA. TRBV21-1 has pseudogene status. CDR3 length: 15 residues. CDR3 nucleotide sequence: TGTGCCAGCAGCATAACGGACAGGTCCCGGCGTGAGCAGTTCTTC. Translation gives CASSITDRSRREQFF.

The chain uses TRBV6-5 and TRBJ2-3; 13 bases match TRBD2. V trimming: 4 bases; J trimming: 4 bases; junction bases outside the gene matches: 5. There are 16 residues in the CDR3. Germline CDR1 is MNHEY and CDR2 is SVGAGI. The CDR3 loop is CASSLPTSGRPDTQYF. The CDR3 nucleotides read TGTGCCAGCAGTTTACCGACTAGCGGGAGGCCAGATACGCAGTATTTT.

On this clone itself: The sample holds other DNA sequences that translate to the same CDR3. This chain connects TRBV5-1 to TRBJ1-1; 8 nucleotides agree with TRBD1. Germline loops: CDR1 SGHRS, CDR2 YFSETQ. The V and J ends lost 2 bases and 6 bases, in that order; junction bases with no gene match: 9. The CDR3 contains 15 residues. CDR3 residues: CASSLRTGSDAEAFF. The CDR3 DNA follows: TGCGCCAGCAGCTTACGGACAGGGAGTGACGCTGAAGCTTTCTTT. Filled out from reference TRBV5-1 and TRBJ1-1, the complete variable domain reads KAGVTQTPRYLIKTRGQQVTLSCSPISGHRSVSWYQQTPGQGLQFLFEYFSETQRNKGNFPGRFSGRQFSNSRSEMNVSTLELGDSALYLCASSLRTGSDAEAFFGQGTRLTVV.

With regard to this clone: The same CDR3 is also encoded by other DNA sequences in this sample. This rearrangement joins TRBV5-1 to TRBJ2-2, with 11 nucleotides matching TRBD2. Germline V CDR1 and CDR2: SGHRS, YFSETQ. This CDR3 is 14 amino acids long. With 5 bases clipped from V and 3 bases from J, the junction kept 0 bases outside the gene matches. CDR3: CASRGLADTGELFF. The CDR3 coding sequence is TGCGCCAGCAGGGGACTAGCGGACACCGGGGAGCTGTTTTTT.

Comment on this clone: Other DNA sequences in the same sample also yield this CDR3. The CDR3 protein is CASGQGPYEQYF. The CDR3 DNA reads as TGTGCCAGCGGACAGGGGCCCTACGAGCAGTACTTC. The V gene is TRBV28, the J gene TRBJ2-7, with 9 bases fitting TRBD1. The length of the CDR3 is 12 residues. Trimming cost V 8 bases and J 2 bases; bases outside gene matches: 1. Germline assignment: CDR1 MDHEN and CDR2 SYDVKM.

The V gene is TRBV28, the J gene TRBJ2-2; TRBD2 agrees at 8 bases. Germline trimming cut 5 bases from V and 0 bases from J; bases unmatched to any gene: 2. This CDR3 region has 15 residues. CDR1 and CDR2 from the germline V gene are MDHEN and SYDVKM. For the CDR3, the DNA is TGTGCCAGCAGTGCGGGAGGCGCGAACACCGGGGAGCTGTTTTTT. Protein: CASSAGGANTGELFF.

In this sample, this clone turned up many times. The CDR3 loop is CASSPPQVTGGMETQYF. Here the CDR3 DNA reads TGTGCCAGCAGTCCCCCCCAAGTAACGGGGGGGATGGAGACCCAGTACTTC. This sequence joins TRBV6-6 and TRBJ2-5; 8 bases are shared with TRBD2. The junction had 16 bases not matched to a gene; V was cut back by 5 bases and J by 5 bases. CDR1 is MNHNY, CDR2 SVGAGI, per germline (reference sequence). CDR3 size: 17 residues.

The rearrangement joins TRBV27 to TRBJ2-7, with 7 positions matching TRBD2. V shed 5 bases, J shed 2 bases, and the junction held 6 bases outside the gene matches. Germline V gene data show CDR1 as MNHEY and CDR2 as SMNVEV (reference sequence). This CDR3 is 14 amino acids long. CDR3 nucleotides: TGTGCCAGCAGTATCGTTCTAGCGGCCTACGAGCAGTACTTC. Amino acids: CASSIVLAAYEQYF.

The chain recombines TRBV11-3 with TRBJ2-2; D unclear. Trimming left V 0 bases short and J 5 bases short, with 7 bases between. Germline lookup yields CDR1 SGHNT and CDR2 YENEEA. The CDR3 is 14 amino acids. DNA of the CDR3: TGTGCCAGCAGCTTAGATTTGAGTACCGGGGAGCTGTTTTTT. It is translated as CASSLDLSTGELFF.

This rearrangement joins TRBV3-1 (or the pseudogene TRBV3-2) to TRBJ2-1; 9 bases are a match to TRBD2. V shed 1 base, J shed 9 bases, and the junction held 10 bases outside the gene matches. Per germline, CDR1 LGHDT and CDR2 YNNKEL (reference sequence). This CDR3 has 16 amino acids. The CDR3 DNA reads as TGTGCCAGCAGCCAAGCCAGTCTAGCGGGACGGAGTGAGCAGTTCTTC. It is translated as CASSQASLAGRSEQFF.

The chain joins TRBV19 to TRBJ2-3; 8 bases fit TRBD2. The CDR3 spans 16 residues. V was pared by 4 bases and J by 5 bases, with 11 bases of the junction left unmatched. Germline V lookup: CDR1 LNHDA, CDR2 SQIVND (reference sequence). CDR3 nucleotides: TGTGCCAGTAGTACGGGAAGCGGGGGTTTTGAAGATACGCAGTATTTT. Protein: CASSTGSGGFEDTQYF.

The chain uses TRBV5-1 and TRBJ2-7, with 10 bases lining up with TRBD1. Trimming removed 4 bases from V and 3 bases from J; junction bases left unmatched: 4. Per germline, CDR1 SGHRS and CDR2 YFSETQ. This CDR3 spans 14 amino acids. CDR3 nucleotides: TGCGCCAGCAGCCCGGGACAGGGGTTCTACGAGCAGTACTTC. It is translated as CASSPGQGFYEQYF.